This is a list of T cell receptor beta chains from one sample in a study. From the RT-PCR reads, TCRdb called clonotypes with MiXCR, one entry per CDR3 protein. The table lists 550,000 to 750,000 distinct CDR3 sequences, 13% to 15% of them singletons. Sequences were obtained from memory CD4+ T cells from blood. Receptors originate from a female donor in good health, serving as a healthy control. CDR3s include the opening cysteine and the closing phenylalanine or tryptophan. The D gene is left open where the match is weak. Clone size, where shown, is once, few, many, or a class for clones that have expanded.

D gene,clone size,J gene,V gene,CDR3 DNA,CDR3 protein
.,few,TRBJ1-2,TRBV12-3/TRBV12-4,TGTGCCAGCATTCGGACAGATGGCTACACCTTC,CASIRTDGYTF
.,many,TRBJ2-2,TRBV12-3/TRBV12-4,TGTGCCAGCAGTCCTGCCGGGGGGCGCACCGGGGAGCTGTTTTTT,CASSPAGGRTGELFF
.,.,TRBJ2-7,TRBV7-8,TGTGCCAGCAGCTTAGCGTCAGGCCACCCTACCTCCTACGAGCAGTACTTC,CASSLASGHPTSYEQYF
.,.,TRBJ1-5,TRBV15,TGTGCCACCAGCGGAGAGACGGGGAATCAGCCCCAGCATTTT,CATSGETGNQPQHF
.,few,TRBJ1-2,TRBV15,TGTGCCACCAGCAGAGATATCGGGGGCTACACCTTC,CATSRDIGGYTF
TRBD2,.,TRBJ2-7,TRBV5-8,TGTGCCAGCAGCTTTCTAGCGGGGGATAGGGGCGAGCAGTACTTC,CASSFLAGDRGEQYF
TRBD1,once,TRBJ1-2,TRBV12-3/TRBV12-4,TGTGCCAGCAGCGTCAGACAGGGCTTTAACTATGGCTACACCTTC,CASSVRQGFNYGYTF
.,.,TRBJ1-5,TRBV18,TGTGCCAGCTCACTAAGAGACAATAGCAATCAGCCCCAGCATTTT,CASSLRDNSNQPQHF
TRBD1,many,TRBJ2-1,TRBV24-1,TGTGCCACCAGGGGGACAGCTAGCAATGAGCAGTTCTTC,CATRGTASNEQFF
TRBD2,few,TRBJ2-1,TRBV6-4,TGTGCCAGCAGTGACTCGTTTTCTAGCGGGAGAACAGATGAGCAGTTCTTC,CASSDSFSSGRTDEQFF
.,many,TRBJ1-2,TRBV20-1,TGCAGTGCTTTGGACAGTGGGTATGGCTACACCTTC,CSALDSGYGYTF
.,many,TRBJ2-5,TRBV5-1,TGCGCCAGCAGCTTGGAAGGGAAACAAGAGACCCAGTACTTC,CASSLEGKQETQYF
.,few,TRBJ1-4,TRBV6-5,TGTGCCAGCAGTCCGACACTGGCCTCTGAAAAACTGTTTTTT,CASSPTLASEKLFF
.,few,TRBJ2-6,TRBV5-1,TGCGCCAGCAGCTTGGAACTGGGGATTGGGGCCAACGTCCTGACTTTC,CASSLELGIGANVLTF
TRBD2,few,TRBJ2-3,TRBV9,TGTGCCAGCAGCTCGTCCGGGACTAGCGGCACAGATACGCAGTATTTT,CASSSSGTSGTDTQYF
.,once,TRBJ2-3,TRBV6-1,TGTGCCAGCTGGGGGGGGGCGTTTGATACGCAGTATTTT,CASWGGAFDTQYF
TRBD1,.,TRBJ1-5,TRBV3-1,TGTGCCAGCAGCCAATGGACAGGGAACAATCAGCCCCAGCATTTT,CASSQWTGNNQPQHF
.,few,TRBJ2-7,TRBV6-6,TGTGCCAGCAGACCCGGGACTCAAACCTACGAGCAGTACTTC,CASRPGTQTYEQYF